The sequence of this T cell receptor beta chain was determined in a study of persistence of HIV-infected CD4 T cells (dated by TCRdb to between 2020 and 2021). General notes on the study: The study isolated CMV- and HIV-1 Gag-responding CD4+ T cells from ART-treated individuals to examine antigen-driven clonal expansion of HIV-1-infected cells. The median time participants had been on suppressive ART was about eight years. Apart from a couple of participants who underwent leukapheresis at a single time point, peripheral blood samples of up to roughly 180 mL were collected from participants at multiple time points. TCRbeta sequencing assessed the clonality of all cells in each sorted population, while proviral sequencing assessed the clonality of infected cells. In the cross-participant TCR cluster analysis, under ten participants were included for CMV and roughly seven participants were included for Gag.

Study-wide findings and limitations: Degenerate expanded CDR3beta sequences were enriched in antigen-responding cells, suggesting convergent selection of CD4+ responses to CMV and Gag. Bulk TCR analyses could not be limited to the rare CMV-responding cells that actually contained HIV-1 proviruses. TCRbeta richness in CMV- and Gag-responding cells was significantly lower than in anti-CD3/anti-CD28-responding cells; CMV-responding cells had higher oligoclonality than CD3/CD28-stimulated and Gag-responding cells. Only a small number of individuals took part in the study, and the range of antigens tested was limited. Within the same sorted populations, how oligoclonal the TCRs were correlated with how oligoclonal the proviruses were.

The immunoSEQ hsTCRB assay version 4 in survey mode was used to sequence TCRbeta repertoires from genomic DNA. For TCRbeta sequencing, genomic DNA was diluted to around 10 ng/uL, and up to roughly 1 ug was used per sample. Concerning the study's data processing: TCRbeta data were analyzed in ImmunoSeq Analyzer 3.0, with diversity computed on productive nucleotide rearrangements. Using the Immunarch R package, the improved Chao index served to estimate lower-bound TCR diversity and the Gini coefficient served to estimate clonality. When different nucleotide rearrangements encoded the same CDR3beta amino acid sequence, each rearrangement was treated as a distinct clonotype. Differential abundance analysis identified TCRbeta sequences significantly enriched in antigen-responding cells relative to anti-CD3/anti-CD28-activated cells. Using predicted peptide-MHC specificity as the basis, GLIPH2 grouped TCRs into clusters, both for each participant individually and for the merged data sets that combined participants. TCRdb obtained this table from immuneACCESS and retained in-frame rearrangements with V and J assigned. These tables miss some clones; where compared with another copy, unresolved V genes account for less than half of the shortfall, and the remainder is unexplained. That table is the source of V, J and clone size, and D and trimming were worked out from the DNA. The sample contains around 28,000 clones, around 82% of them found a single time. 0.81% of the sample is held by the ten biggest clonotypes.

The treatment or condition label for this specimen denotes: suppressive antiretroviral therapy. Cells were stimulated with lysates of CMV-infected fibroblasts at around 10 ug/mL. Nonresponding CD40L-negative CD69-negative CD45RO-high memory CD4+ T cells were sorted as memory populations depleted of antigen-responding cells. HIV-1-infected adults in whom suppressive ART had been started during chronic infection were enrolled as participants. For at least 4 years, participants had undetectable plasma HIV-1 RNA, below 50 copies/mL. To be included, a participant needed positive CMV serology and a CD4+ T cell count above 400 cells/uL. Before stimulation, PBMCs were isolated using density centrifugation and depleted of CD8+ T cells. Stimulation of CD8-depleted PBMCs was carried out for roughly 19 hours with anti-CD28/CD49d costimulation, CD40-blocking antibody and enfuvirtide, to prevent new infections. Cell sorting was done on a Beckman Coulter MoFlo Legacy or XDP sorter, and dead cells were excluded with propidium iodide. For samples with more than one million cells, genomic DNA was extracted with the QIAamp DNA Mini Kit, and for all other samples the Quick-DNA Microprep Kit was used.

About this clone: No cognate antigen has been identified for it. Within one base of it there is no much larger clone, and no base qualities were kept.

This sequence was found in an adult woman with HIV who was CMV-seropositive. The sample was CD4+ T cells sorted from PBMCs after roughly 18-hour stimulation, taken from a patient who received antiretroviral therapy. The cell subset or site label corresponds to: CD40L-CD69- CD45RO-high memory CD4 T cells not responding to CMV lysate.

The sequenced DNA is TGTGCCAGCAGCCAGCCGGGACAGGGGGCTTATAAAAACATTCAGTACTTC. Translated, this is CASSQPGQGAYKNIQYF. Rearrangement joined TRBV3-1 (or the pseudogene TRBV3-2) to TRBJ2-4, with TRBD1 matching 12 junction bases. V trim: 3 bases; J trim: 4 bases; unmatched bases: 7. The germline V gene (reference sequence) specifies LGHDT as CDR1 and YNNKEL as CDR2. Measured from the cysteine to the phenylalanine, the CDR3 is 17 residues long. The sequence is cut down to CDR3 DNA, 51 bases in frame from base 1.